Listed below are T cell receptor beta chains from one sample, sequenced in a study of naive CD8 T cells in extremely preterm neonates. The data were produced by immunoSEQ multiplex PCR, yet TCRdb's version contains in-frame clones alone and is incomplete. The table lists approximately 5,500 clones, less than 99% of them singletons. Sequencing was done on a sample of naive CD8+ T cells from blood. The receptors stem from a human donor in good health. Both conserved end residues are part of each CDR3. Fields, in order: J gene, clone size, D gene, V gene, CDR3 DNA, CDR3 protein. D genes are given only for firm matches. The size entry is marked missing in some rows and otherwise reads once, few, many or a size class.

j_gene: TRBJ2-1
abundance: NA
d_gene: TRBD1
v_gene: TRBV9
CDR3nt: TGTGCCAGCAGCGACGGGACAGGGAGAAACAATGAGCAGTTCTTC
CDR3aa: CASSDGTGRNNEQFF

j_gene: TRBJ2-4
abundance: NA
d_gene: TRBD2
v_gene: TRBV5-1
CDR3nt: TGCGCCAGCAGCCCGGGACTAGCGGGAGCCAAAAACATTCAGTACTTC
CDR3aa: CASSPGLAGAKNIQYF

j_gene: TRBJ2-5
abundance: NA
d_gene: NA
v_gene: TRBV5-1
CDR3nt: TGCGCCAGCAGTCCCGACAGTGACGGGCGGGAGACCCAGTACTTC
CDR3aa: CASSPDSDGRETQYF

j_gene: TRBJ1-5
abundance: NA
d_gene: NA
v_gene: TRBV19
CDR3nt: TGTGCCAGTACCGAAAGGGGGTACGGTCAGCCCCAGCATTTT
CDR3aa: CASTERGYGQPQHF

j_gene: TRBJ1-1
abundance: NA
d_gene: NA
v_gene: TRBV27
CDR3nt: TGTGCCAGCAGTTTCCAGGCCATGAACACTGAAGCTTTCTTT
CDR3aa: CASSFQAMNTEAFF

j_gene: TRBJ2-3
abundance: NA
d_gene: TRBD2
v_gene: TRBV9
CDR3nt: TGTGCCAGCGGCCCCGGGACTAGCGGGTTAGATACGCAGTATTTT
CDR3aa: CASGPGTSGLDTQYF

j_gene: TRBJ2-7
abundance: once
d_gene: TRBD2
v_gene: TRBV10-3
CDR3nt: TGTGCCATCACCCCTGGGGGGGCCTACGAGCAGTACTTC
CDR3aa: CAITPGGAYEQYF

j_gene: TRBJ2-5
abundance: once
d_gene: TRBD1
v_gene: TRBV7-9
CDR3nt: TGTGCCAGCAGCTTAGCTGGACAGGGAGAGACCCAGTACTTC
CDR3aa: CASSLAGQGETQYF

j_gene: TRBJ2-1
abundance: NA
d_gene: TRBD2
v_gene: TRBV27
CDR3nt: TGTGCCAGCAGGTATGATAGCGGGAATTCCTACAATGAGCAGTTCTTC
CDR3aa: CASRYDSGNSYNEQFF

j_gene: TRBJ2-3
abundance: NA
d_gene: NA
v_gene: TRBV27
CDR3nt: TGTGCCAGCAGTTTGGGGGGAAGGGGCACAGATACGCAGTATTTT
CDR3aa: CASSLGGRGTDTQYF

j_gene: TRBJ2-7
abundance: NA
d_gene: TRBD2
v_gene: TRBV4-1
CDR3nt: TGCGCCAGCAGCCAAGATACCCTGACTAGCGGGAGATACGAGCAGTACTTC
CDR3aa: CASSQDTLTSGRYEQYF

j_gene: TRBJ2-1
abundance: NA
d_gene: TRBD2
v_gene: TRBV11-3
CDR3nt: TGTGCCAGCAGCTCCCTGAGCGGGGTGGGCGAGCAGTTCTTC
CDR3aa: CASSSLSGVGEQFF

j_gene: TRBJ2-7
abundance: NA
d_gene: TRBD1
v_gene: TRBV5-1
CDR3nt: TGCGCCAGCAGCTTGGACGGGACAGGGGGGTACGAGCAGTACTTC
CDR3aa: CASSLDGTGGYEQYF

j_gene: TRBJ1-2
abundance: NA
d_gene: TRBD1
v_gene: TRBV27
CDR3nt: TGTGCCAGCAGTGCGGGACAGGCAGTGAGGGGCTACACCTTC
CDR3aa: CASSAGQAVRGYTF

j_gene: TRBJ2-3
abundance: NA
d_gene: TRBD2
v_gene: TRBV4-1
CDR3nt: TGCGCCAGCAGCCAAGAAACCTCCACTAGCGGGCGCACAGATACGCAGTATTTT
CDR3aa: CASSQETSTSGRTDTQYF

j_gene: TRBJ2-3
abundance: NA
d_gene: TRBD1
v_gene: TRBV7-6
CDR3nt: TGTGCCAGCAGCTTAGGAGGGGGCGCAGATACGCAGTATTTT
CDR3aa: CASSLGGGADTQYF

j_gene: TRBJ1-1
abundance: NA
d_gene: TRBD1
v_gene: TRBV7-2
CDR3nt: TGTGCCAGCAGCTTAGAAGGAGGAGGGGGCACGGGCACTGAAGCTTTCTTT
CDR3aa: CASSLEGGGGTGTEAFF